Each of the 17 T cell receptor beta chains below was sequenced from the same sample in a study of shared clonotypes between healthy human individuals. The method was immunoSEQ multiplex PCR; TCRdb's version includes in-frame clones alone and lacks a portion of them. The sample lists nearly 2 million clones, over 85% seen once, with roughly 1.2% in the top ten. Naive CD8 cells, CD45RO-negative and positively selected for CCR7, excluded terminally differentiated effector memory CD45RA+ cells. Sequenced input: naive CD8+ T cells sorted from blood. The receptor set was obtained from a man aged 18 to 30 in good health.

The rearrangement uses TRBV10-1 and TRBJ2-2; D is uncertain. Germline loops: CDR1 WNHNN, CDR2 SYGVQD (reference sequence). The CDR3 sequence is 12 residues long. V gave up 2 bases and J gave up 8 bases, with 6 bases separating them. The CDR3 reads CASSERQGELFF. DNA of the CDR3: TGCGCCAGCAGTGAGCGGCAAGGGGAGCTGTTTTTT.

The V and J genes are TRBV9 and TRBJ2-2, with 8 bases aligning to TRBD1. Trimming at V came to 4 bases and at J to 5 bases, leaving 7 bases not matched to a gene. Germline V gene lookup returns CDR1 SGDLS and CDR2 YYNGEE. This CDR3 has 15 residues. CDR3 sequence: CASSTRTGWTGELFF. As DNA, the CDR3 is TGTGCCAGCAGCACCCGGACAGGGTGGACCGGGGAGCTGTTTTTT.

This chain joins TRBV28 and TRBJ2-7, with a tentative D call TRBD2 (5 bases). Trimming shortened V by 6 bases and J by 1 base, and 13 bases separated the two germline ends. Germline V gene sequence: CDR1 MDHEN, CDR2 SYDVKM. This CDR3 is built from 14 residues. The CDR3 loop reads CASSLGRASYEQYF. In nucleotides, the CDR3 is TGTGCCAGCAGCCTCGGGCGGGCATCCTACGAGCAGTACTTC.

This clone was seen a handful of times. The same CDR3 also results from other DNA sequences found in this sample. The V and J genes are TRBV25-1 and TRBJ2-1, with D unclear. CDR3 length equals 11 residues. Germline V lookup: CDR1 MGHDK, CDR2 SYGVNS. The V end lost 4 bases, the J end lost 9 bases, and 7 bases lay between the germline ends. The chain's CDR3 is CASSAGSEQFF. The CDR3 DNA is TGTGCCAGCAGTGCAGGTAGTGAGCAGTTCTTC.

The J gene is TRBJ2-7, the V gene TRBV7-9, with D perhaps matching TRBD1 or TRBD2 (5 bases each). This CDR3 comprises 14 residues. The V and J ends lost 5 bases and 4 bases respectively, with 15 bases between them. CDR1 and CDR2 from the germline V gene are SEHNR and FQNEAQ (reference sequence). The chain's CDR3 is CASSHRMGPYEQYF. CDR3 coding DNA: TGTGCCAGCAGCCACAGAATGGGACCTTACGAGCAGTACTTC.

The chain recombines TRBV30 with TRBJ1-5; D call uncertain. CDR1 GTSNPN and CDR2 SVGIG come from the germline V gene (reference sequence). This CDR3 comprises 12 residues. Trimming removed 1 base from V and 9 bases from J, with 10 bases in between. The DNA for the CDR3 is TGTGCCTGGAGTGGACTAGAGGGGCCCCAGCATTTT. As protein: CAWSGLEGPQHF.

V and J are TRBV4-1 and TRBJ2-7; D call uncertain. CDR3 length equals 14 residues. Per the germline V gene, CDR1 is MGHRA and CDR2 is YSYEKL. V gave up 0 bases and J gave up 5 bases, with 11 bases separating them. The CDR3 loop is CASSQEKGLNEQYF. In DNA, the CDR3 is TGCGCCAGCAGCCAAGAGAAGGGCCTAAACGAGCAGTACTTC.

As for this clone: Other DNA sequences in the same sample also yield this CDR3. V usage is TRBV5-1 and J usage is TRBJ2-7; D may be TRBD1 (6 bases). CDR1 is SGHRS and CDR2 is YFSETQ in the germline V gene. The V gene lost 4 bases and the J gene lost 2 bases, with 13 bases spanning the gap. The CDR3 spans 14 residues. The CDR3 DNA reads TGCGCCAGCAGCCCCGGACAGTCCCCCTACGAGCAGTACTTC. Residues: CASSPGQSPYEQYF.

The genes are TRBV7-9 and TRBJ1-1; 7 positions agree with TRBD1. Germline values: CDR1 SEHNR, CDR2 FQNEAQ (reference sequence). CDR3 size: 16 residues. V lost 1 base to trimming and J lost 3 bases; unmatched junction nucleotides: 8. The CDR3, as DNA: TGTGCCAGCAGCTTAGGTTTAGGGGGCACGGACACTGAAGCTTTCTTT. Its translation: CASSLGLGGTDTEAFF.

The V and J genes are TRBV29-1 and TRBJ1-2; D gene ambiguous. The CDR3 consists of 12 residues. V lost 6 bases, J lost 3 bases, and 11 bases lay in between. Per germline, CDR1 SQVTM and CDR2 ANQGSEA. The chain's CDR3 is CSVATADYGYTF. CDR3 sequence (DNA): TGCAGCGTGGCGACGGCGGACTATGGCTACACCTTC.

The genes are TRBV7-2 and TRBJ2-7; D possibly uses TRBD1 or TRBD2 (5 bases each). The germline CDR1 and CDR2 sequences are SGHTA and FQGNSA. V was cut by 7 bases and J by 4 bases, with 23 bases left in between. This CDR3 spans 16 amino acids. CDR3 in amino acids: CASTHRGADPLYEQYF. CDR3 DNA: TGTGCCAGCACCCACCGAGGGGCAGACCCCCTTTACGAGCAGTACTTC.

The J gene is TRBJ2-5, the V gene TRBV5-4; 11 bases align to TRBD2. This CDR3 region has 17 residues. V dropped 1 base and J dropped 5; count of bases not matched to a gene: 10. Germline lookup yields CDR1 SGHNT and CDR2 YYREEE (reference sequence). The CDR3 nucleotides are TGTGCCAGCAGCTTGCTTACTAGCGGGAGAGAAGGGGAGACCCAGTACTTC. This gives the protein CASSLLTSGREGETQYF.

This clone was detected only once. The rearrangement uses TRBV7-9 and TRBJ1-2, with no clear D. Germline CDR1 SEHNR, CDR2 FQNEAQ (reference sequence). The V end lost 7 bases, the J end lost 0 bases, and 12 bases lay between the germline ends. The CDR3 is 14 amino acids. The CDR3 sequence is CASTTVVANYGYTF. As DNA, the CDR3 is TGTGCCAGCACCACCGTGGTGGCTAACTATGGCTACACCTTC.

The genes are TRBV19 and TRBJ1-1; TRBD1 is a possible D gene (5 bases). V was shortened by 5 bases and J by 4 bases, with 23 bases between the two germline ends. This CDR3 spans 17 amino acids. Per the germline V gene, CDR1 is LNHDA and CDR2 is SQIVND (reference sequence). In nucleotides, the CDR3 is TGTGCCAGTAGTGCCGCAGGGACTTCAACGCCGTTCACTGAAGCTTTCTTT. This translates into CASSAAGTSTPFTEAFF. Complete variable domain (other parts from reference TRBV19 and TRBJ1-1): DGGITQSPKYLFRKEGQNVTLSCEQNLNHDAMYWYRQDPGQGLRLIYYSQIVNDFQKGDIAEGYSVSREKKESFPLTVTSAQKNPTAFYLCASSAAGTSTPFTEAFFGQGTRLTVV.

The chain employs TRBV5-1 and TRBJ2-7, with 8 bases identical to TRBD2. Trimming removed 4 bases from V and 4 bases from J; junction bases left unmatched: 10. CDR1 is SGHRS, CDR2 YFSETQ, per germline. The CDR3 length is 15 residues. CDR3 sequence: CASSDSAAGDYEQYF. CDR3 in DNA: TGCGCCAGCAGCGACTCTGCAGCGGGGGATTACGAGCAGTACTTC. The full variable domain, its missing parts supplied by reference TRBV5-1 and TRBJ2-7, is KAGVTQTPRYLIKTRGQQVTLSCSPISGHRSVSWYQQTPGQGLQFLFEYFSETQRNKGNFPGRFSGRQFSNSRSEMNVSTLELGDSALYLCASSDSAAGDYEQYFGPGTRLTVT.

Comments on this clone: The sample holds other DNA sequences that translate to the same CDR3. The rearrangement uses TRBV27 and TRBJ1-6; possible D gene TRBD1, 5 bases. CDR1 MNHEY and CDR2 SMNVEV come from the germline V gene (reference sequence). The CDR3 covers 17 residues. V shed 5 bases and J shed 10 bases, with 24 bases lying between them. The CDR3 spells CASSPGTPQFGNSPLHF. CDR3 nucleotides: TGTGCCAGCAGTCCAGGGACGCCCCAGTTTGGGAACTCACCCCTCCACTTT.

A word on this clone: Additional DNA sequences in this sample encode the identical CDR3. The gene calls are TRBV28 and TRBJ2-3; 7 nucleotides agree with TRBD1. The V gene end was trimmed by 5 bases and the J gene end by 2 bases; junction bases not matched to a gene: 4. The CDR3 has 14 residues. Germline V gives CDR1 MDHEN, CDR2 SYDVKM. The CDR3 loop reads CASSQTGSTDTQYF. The CDR3 nucleotides read TGTGCCAGCAGTCAGACAGGGTCCACAGATACGCAGTATTTT.